This is a list of T cell receptor beta chains from one sample in a study of cytomegalovirus exposure and HLA in healthy donors. Clones were sequenced by immunoSEQ multiplex PCR, and TCRdb holds only the in-frame ones, with some missing. The repertoire includes roughly 100,000 clones, roughly 12% of them detected once, and about 16% sits in the top ten. The sample was PBMCs. These receptors were obtained from a man aged 40-55 years in good health and CMV-seropositive. Each CDR3 is given with its conserved first and last residue.

>TRBV7-6
CASSLLTSGTYNEQFF
>TRBV6-5
CASSSRDRVYNEQFF
>TRBV6-1
CASSETSGRRKGINEQFF
>TRBV27
CASSLSGGTYNEQFF
>TRBV9
CASSVGGSSTDTQYF
>TRBV6-1
CASTPGRGPYEQYF
>TRBV9
CASSVLAGGGTDTQYF
>TRBV5-1
CASSFSGGGANNEQFF
>TRBV7-9
CASSRAPGGSAFF
>TRBV19
CASAGARYTEAFF
>TRBV6-5
CASSYSTGDGYGYTF
>TRBV7-2
CASSLVSTGGYEQYF
>TRBV30
CAWSVQRYNEQFF
>TRBV7-9
CASSPGTGEKNGYTF
>TRBV10-3
CAISPDREGRQPQHF
>TRBV29-1
CSVSRGSTEAFF
>TRBV2
CASTWDSSVPSRYEQYF
>TRBV25-1
CASRTDKGSYEQYF
>TRBV16
CASSPQGGSGSYEQYF
>TRBV14
CASSLGTGRAYGYTF
>TRBV4-3
CASSQDLSGYNEQFF
>TRBV5-1
CASSLGGSADTQYF
>TRBV9
CASSVGDGRGLAGGTYEQYF
>TRBV28
CATSYNEQFF
>TRBV27
CASSFYPGQGAGGNQPQHF
>TRBV15
CATSRDRGGKETQYF
>TRBV28
CASSLDSGTGGYQPQHF
>TRBV7-9
CASSPYRGGGYTF